This is a list of T cell receptor beta chains from one sample in a study of cytomegalovirus exposure and HLA in healthy donors. Assay: immunoSEQ multiplex PCR; the TCRdb copy retains only in-frame clones and omits some. The table records more than 130,000 clones, about 79% of them present only once. Sequencing used PBMCs. These receptors were collected from a man aged 35-49 years in good health and CMV-seropositive. The CDR3 runs from the conserved cysteine through the conserved F or W. D genes are given only for firm matches.

j_call v_call d_call cdr3_aa
TRBJ2-3 TRBV15 - CATSKGERTDTQYF
TRBJ1-6 TRBV15 - CATSRDRGHLSNSPLHF
TRBJ1-1 TRBV7-2 - CASSLMGVGGDTEAFF
TRBJ1-1 TRBV5-4 - CASNPRSGGNTEAFF
TRBJ1-4 TRBV9 - CASSAHFGGAYASETNEKLFF
TRBJ1-2 TRBV30 - CAWEQGLYGYTF
TRBJ1-6 TRBV6-5 - CASSSGEGNSPLHF
TRBJ1-5 TRBV7-2 - CASSWGGDQPQHF
TRBJ2-1 TRBV9 TRBD1 CASSAPTGYNEQFF
TRBJ2-3 TRBV7-2 TRBD2 CASSRPGASGGGRTDTQYF
TRBJ2-1 TRBV18 TRBD1 CASSPRQGTYNEQFF
TRBJ2-1 TRBV29-1 - CSVPGGVGEQFF
TRBJ1-2 TRBV30 TRBD1 CAWTLSGTGGRGYTF
TRBJ2-7 TRBV7-9 - CSSSPHPSSYEQYF
TRBJ2-1 TRBV5-1 TRBD2 CASSLVVAGHNEQFF
TRBJ1-3 TRBV5-1 - CASSSGGSGNTIYF
TRBJ1-5 TRBV2 - CASSEGGHMVEPQHF
TRBJ2-5 TRBV9 TRBD2 CASSVGGGRAEETQYF
TRBJ2-7 TRBV7-9 - CASSDVRTYEQYF
TRBJ1-1 TRBV14 - CASSHDFWEINTEAFF
TRBJ2-5 TRBV5-1 TRBD1 CASSPGQEQETQYF
TRBJ2-7 TRBV6-5 - CASSYSRVAEQYF
TRBJ1-5 TRBV12-5 TRBD1 CASGNDTGGRLSNQPQHF
TRBJ2-3 TRBV5-4 - CASSSGRGNPGADTQYF
TRBJ1-1 TRBV5-1 TRBD1 CASSGQGAVWDAFF
TRBJ1-4 TRBV2 TRBD1 CASRTGDEKLFF
TRBJ1-3 TRBV7-6 TRBD1 CASSSGSTGGRNTIYF
TRBJ2-2 TRBV28 - CASSLGQGRAGELFF
TRBJ2-3 TRBV5-6 - CASSHELFGTDTQYF
TRBJ2-3 TRBV6-5 TRBD2 CASGLAGRTDTQYF
TRBJ2-3 TRBV19 - CASSHTDTQYF
TRBJ2-5 TRBV13 TRBD2 CASSWGLAGLETQYF
TRBJ2-7 TRBV30 - CAWRGTGKLVGEQYF
TRBJ2-1 TRBV27 TRBD1 CASSLGRGWNEQFF
TRBJ1-1 TRBV6-6 - CASSSQHNTEAFF
TRBJ1-5 TRBV6-6 TRBD1 CASRPHDRDFKPQHF
TRBJ2-1 TRBV9 TRBD2 CASSGSGGKQFF
TRBJ2-2 TRBV6-5 TRBD1 CASSRQGRTGELFF
TRBJ2-7 TRBV10-3 TRBD2 CATSGSGEQYF
TRBJ1-3 TRBV7-6 - CASSPTGPRGGNTIYF
TRBJ2-3 TRBV9 TRBD2 CASSVEGSGGGRDTQYF
TRBJ2-1 TRBV28 TRBD1 CASRGQELYNEQFF
TRBJ2-3 TRBV10-3 - CAISDSVGTDTQYF
TRBJ2-1 TRBV5-5 - CASRQYNEQFF
TRBJ2-7 TRBV6-5 - CASSKVARREQYF
TRBJ2-7 TRBV4-1 TRBD1 CASSFDRDVYEQYF
TRBJ2-6 TRBV5-1 - CASSSQGAGANVLTF
TRBJ2-7 TRBV18 TRBD1 CASSPQGVSYEQYF
TRBJ1-1 TRBV6-6 - CASRRGRGRMNTEAFF
TRBJ2-7 TRBV6-1 - CASTETYEQYF
TRBJ2-7 TRBV27 TRBD2 CASSSRDYSYEQYF
TRBJ2-7 TRBV5-1 TRBD1 CASSWDRGYEQYF